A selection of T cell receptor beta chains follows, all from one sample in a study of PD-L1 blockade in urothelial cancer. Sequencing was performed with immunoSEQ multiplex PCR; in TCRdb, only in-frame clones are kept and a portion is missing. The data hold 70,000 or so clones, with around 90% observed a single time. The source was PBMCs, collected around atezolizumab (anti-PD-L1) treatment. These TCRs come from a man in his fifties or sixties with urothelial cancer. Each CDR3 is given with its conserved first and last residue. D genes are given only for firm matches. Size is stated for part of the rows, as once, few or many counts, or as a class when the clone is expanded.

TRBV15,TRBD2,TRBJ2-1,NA,TGTGCCACCAGCAGAGGGCGGGAGAATGAGCAGTTCTTC,CATSRGRENEQFF
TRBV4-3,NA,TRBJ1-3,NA,TGCGCCAGCAGCCAAGATAAGGGGGGAAACACCATATATTTT,CASSQDKGGNTIYF
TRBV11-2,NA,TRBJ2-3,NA,TGTGCCAGCAGCCCGGAGGGCTCTAGCACAGATACGCAGTATTTT,CASSPEGSSTDTQYF
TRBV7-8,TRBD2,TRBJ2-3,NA,TGTGCCAGCAGCCTAAACAGACCGGGACTAGCGCGGGCAGATACGCAGTATTTT,CASSLNRPGLARADTQYF
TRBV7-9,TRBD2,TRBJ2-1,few,TGTGCCAGCAGTTTACCACCCAGACTAGCGGGAGTTAGAAATGAGCAGTTCTTC,CASSLPPRLAGVRNEQFF
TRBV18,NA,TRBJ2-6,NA,TGTGCCAGCTCACCACGCAGGTCTGGGGCCAACGTCCTGACTTTC,CASSPRRSGANVLTF
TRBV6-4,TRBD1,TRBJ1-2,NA,TGTGCCAGCAGTGACGGGCAGGGGGGACGCTTAGGAAGCTACACCTTC,CASSDGQGGRLGSYTF
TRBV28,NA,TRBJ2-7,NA,TGTGCCAGCAGTTTGGTGGGGGCCGGGTACGAGCAGTACTTC,CASSLVGAGYEQYF
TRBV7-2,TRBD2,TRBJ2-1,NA,TGTGCCAGCAGCCGACTTAGTACTAGCGGGAGGTTCTACAATGAGCAGTTCTTC,CASSRLSTSGRFYNEQFF
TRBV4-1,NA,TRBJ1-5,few,TGCGCCAGCAGCCTCGGGACTCTGGGTCAGCCCCAGCATTTT,CASSLGTLGQPQHF
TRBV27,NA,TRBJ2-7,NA,TGTGCCAGCAGTTTACGGGATAGCGGTACCTACGAGCAGTACTTC,CASSLRDSGTYEQYF
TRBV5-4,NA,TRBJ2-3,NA,TGTGCCAGCAGCCCGACAGCTAGCACAGATACGCAGTATTTT,CASSPTASTDTQYF
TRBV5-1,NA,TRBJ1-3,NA,TGCGCCAGCAGCTCGGACATATACTCTGGAAACACCATATATTTT,CASSSDIYSGNTIYF
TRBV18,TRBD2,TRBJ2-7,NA,TGTGCCAGCTCACCTGCCGGGACTAGCGCCGAGCAGTACTTC,CASSPAGTSAEQYF
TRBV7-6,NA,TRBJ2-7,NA,TGTGCCAGCAGCTTATCCCCAACCTACGAGCAGTACTTC,CASSLSPTYEQYF
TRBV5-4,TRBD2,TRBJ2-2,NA,TGTGCCAGCAGCTTGAGACTAGCGGGGAACACCGGGGAGCTGTTTTTT,CASSLRLAGNTGELFF
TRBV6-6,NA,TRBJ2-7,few,TGTGCCAGCAGTTACGACAGAACCTACGAGCAGTACTTC,CASSYDRTYEQYF
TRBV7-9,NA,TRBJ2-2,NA,TGTGCCAGCAGATTTAGCGGACCCCAGACCGGGGAGCTGTTTTTT,CASRFSGPQTGELFF
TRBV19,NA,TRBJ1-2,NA,TGTGCCAGTAGTGACTATCCGGGACACCCTAACTATGGCTACACCTTC,CASSDYPGHPNYGYTF